This is a list of T cell receptor beta chains from one sample in a study of cytomegalovirus exposure and HLA in healthy donors. Libraries were prepared by immunoSEQ multiplex PCR; TCRdb keeps only in-frame clonotypes and omits some of them. This table holds approximately 72,000 clones. The material sequenced was PBMCs. Receptors originate from a woman in her 40s in good health and CMV-seropositive. Each CDR3 is given with its conserved first and last residue. Each record gives: J gene, V gene, D gene, CDR3 protein, CDR3 DNA. A D gene is named only where the DNA matches it firmly.

j_gene: TRBJ2-1; v_gene: TRBV7-8; d_gene: TRBD2; CDR3aa: CASSLARREILNEQFF; CDR3nt: TGTGCCAGCAGCTTAGCGCGGCGGGAGATTTTAAATGAGCAGTTCTTC
j_gene: TRBJ1-2; v_gene: TRBV4-3; d_gene: NA; CDR3aa: CASSQSGDKGYGYTF; CDR3nt: TGCGCCAGCAGCCAATCAGGGGACAAGGGCTATGGCTACACCTTC
j_gene: TRBJ2-1; v_gene: TRBV10-1; d_gene: NA; CDR3aa: CASSDLRGRSYNEQFF; CDR3nt: TGCGCCAGCAGTGACCTAAGGGGTCGTTCCTACAATGAGCAGTTCTTC
j_gene: TRBJ1-2; v_gene: TRBV20-1; d_gene: NA; CDR3aa: CSARTPYGYTF; CDR3nt: TGCAGTGCTAGGACACCCTATGGCTACACCTTC
j_gene: TRBJ2-3; v_gene: TRBV5-4; d_gene: TRBD1; CDR3aa: CASSLAPGTGKDTQYF; CDR3nt: TGTGCCAGCAGCTTGGCCCCTGGGACAGGGAAAGATACGCAGTATTTT
j_gene: TRBJ1-1; v_gene: TRBV23-1; d_gene: NA; CDR3aa: CASSPDFLGGTEAFF; CDR3nt: TGCGCCAGCAGTCCGGACTTCTTGGGGGGCACTGAAGCTTTCTTT
j_gene: TRBJ1-2; v_gene: TRBV28; d_gene: NA; CDR3aa: CASSSAGANYGYTF; CDR3nt: TGTGCCAGCAGTTCGGCGGGAGCTAACTATGGCTACACCTTC
j_gene: TRBJ1-2; v_gene: TRBV10-3; d_gene: NA; CDR3aa: CALSRGRGSGYTF; CDR3nt: TGTGCCCTCTCCCGGGGGAGGGGCTCTGGCTACACCTTC
j_gene: TRBJ2-1; v_gene: TRBV4-3; d_gene: TRBD2; CDR3aa: CASSQWGERGAANEQFF; CDR3nt: TGCGCCAGCAGCCAATGGGGGGAGCGGGGGGCCGCTAATGAGCAGTTCTTC
j_gene: TRBJ2-3; v_gene: TRBV7-3; d_gene: TRBD2; CDR3aa: CASSGSGGSTDTQYF; CDR3nt: TGTGCCAGCAGCGGTAGCGGGGGCTCCACAGATACGCAGTATTTT
j_gene: TRBJ2-1; v_gene: TRBV29-1; d_gene: TRBD2; CDR3aa: CSVDSASGGGNEQFF; CDR3nt: TGCAGCGTTGATAGTGCTAGCGGGGGGGGAAATGAGCAGTTCTTC
j_gene: TRBJ1-4; v_gene: TRBV29-1; d_gene: NA; CDR3aa: CSFQRGREKLFF; CDR3nt: TGCAGCTTCCAAAGAGGGCGGGAAAAACTGTTTTTT
j_gene: TRBJ1-1; v_gene: TRBV5-1; d_gene: NA; CDR3aa: CASSYWDKGTTLNTEAFF; CDR3nt: TGCGCCAGCAGCTACTGGGACAAAGGCACCACCTTGAACACTGAAGCTTTCTTT
j_gene: TRBJ2-5; v_gene: TRBV5-5; d_gene: TRBD2; CDR3aa: CASSRTSGGEHRETQYF; CDR3nt: TGTGCCAGCAGCCGTACCTCGGGAGGGGAACATCGAGAGACCCAGTACTTC
j_gene: TRBJ1-1; v_gene: TRBV6-1; d_gene: TRBD1; CDR3aa: CASTPDRIMNTEAFF; CDR3nt: TGTGCCAGCACCCCGGACAGGATAATGAACACTGAAGCTTTCTTT